Listed here are 13 T cell receptor beta chains from one sample, sequenced in a study of Graves' ophthalmopathy and Graves' hyperthyroidism. Amplifying from RNA transcripts, the study obtained TCR beta CDR3 regions. The first round was an RT-PCR with HTBI primers, and the second round was a multiplex PCR. Each CDR3 protein gets one entry after TCRdb re-called the multiplex PCR reads with MiXCR. Among about 1.1 million distinct CDR3 sequences listed, 36% were seen once. Sample: peripheral blood or thyroid tissue (not recorded which). Receptors originate from an adult man with Graves' hyperthyroidism.

Many counts were recorded for this clonotype. J is TRBJ1-5 and V is TRBV12-3 or TRBV12-4; D gene ambiguous. Trimming cost V 8 bases and J 9 bases, with 14 bases left between them. This CDR3 comprises 12 residues. The DNA of the CDR3 is TGTGCCAGCCGTCGAATGGGGAGGCCCCAGCATTTT. Encoded protein: CASRRMGRPQHF.

This clonotype showed up just a few times. The rearrangement links TRBV10-2 to TRBJ1-1, with TRBD1 matching 7 bases. The V and J ends lost 3 bases and 0 bases, in that order; junction bases with no gene match: 4. There are 15 residues in the CDR3. CDR1 is WSHSY and CDR2 is SAAADI in the germline V gene. CDR3 sequence: CASSDHDRVNTEAFF. The CDR3 region has the DNA TGCGCCAGCAGTGACCATGACAGGGTGAACACTGAAGCTTTCTTT.

Concerning this clonotype: One end of the junction fails to match germline, which may point to a read error. V and J are TRBV7-2 and TRBJ2-3; TRBD2 matches at 11 bases. The CDR3 is 16 residues long. Germline CDR1 reads SGHTA; CDR2 reads FQGNSA. The CDR3 coding sequence is TGCGCCAGCAGCACCGGCGGGACTAGCGGAACAGATACGCAGTATTTT. This translates into CASSTGGTSGTDTQYF.

This clonotype has at least ten counts. CDR3 loop: CASSVGGSLSYEQYF. CDR3 sequence (DNA): TGTGCCAGCAGCGTGGGGGGGAGCCTCTCCTACGAGCAGTACTTC. The chain joins TRBV9 to TRBJ2-7; TRBD2 agrees at 7 bases. Germline V gene data show CDR1 as SGDLS and CDR2 as YYNGEE. V dropped 2 bases and J dropped 0; count of bases not matched to a gene: 5. There are 15 residues in the CDR3.

This clonotype appeared a few times. The V call is TRBV29-1, the J call TRBJ2-5; D is uncertain. The CDR3 loop spans 13 amino acids. Germline V gene lookup returns CDR1 SQVTM and CDR2 ANQGSEA. Trimming removed 2 bases from V and 3 bases from J, with 10 bases in between. The CDR3 sequence: CSVERAAEETQYF. The CDR3 coding sequence is TGCAGCGTTGAAAGGGCAGCCGAAGAGACCCAGTACTTC.

This clonotype was seen ten or more times. This chain joins TRBV20-1 and TRBJ1-1; D is uncertain. Trimming shortened V by 6 bases and J by 5 bases, and 7 bases separated the two germline ends. CDR1 DFQATT and CDR2 SNEGSKA come from the germline V gene (reference sequence). The CDR3 is made up of 10 amino acids. CDR3 coding DNA: TGCAGTGCCCCGGAGACTGAAGCTTTCTTT. It encodes CSAPETEAFF.

This clonotype was seen more than once but under ten times. The chain carries TRBV19 and TRBJ2-7; 8 bases fit TRBD1. The CDR3 is made up of 14 amino acids. In germline, CDR1 is LNHDA, CDR2 SQIVND (reference sequence). V lost 8 bases to trimming and J lost 3 bases; unmatched junction nucleotides: 9. The CDR3: CASAPGTGNYEQYF. The CDR3 nucleotides are TGTGCCAGTGCTCCGGGGACAGGAAACTACGAGCAGTACTTC.

This clonotype showed up just a few times. The chain employs TRBV7-8 and TRBJ2-5; possibly TRBD1 for D (6 bases). V was pared by 5 bases and J by 3 bases, with 13 bases between. Looked up from germline, CDR1 is SGHVS and CDR2 is FQNEAQ. The CDR3 contains 14 residues. The CDR3 region has the DNA TGTGCCAGCAGCATAAACAGGGTAAAAGAGACCCAGTACTTC. Protein product: CASSINRVKETQYF.

The J gene is TRBJ1-4, the V gene TRBV28; a possible D gene is TRBD1 (6 bases). This CDR3 region has 13 residues. CDR1 and CDR2 (germline): MDHEN, SYDVKM. Here the CDR3 DNA reads TGTGCTACCAGGGGAAAAACTAATGAAAAACTGTTTTTT. Translation gives CATRGKTNEKLFF.

This rearrangement joins TRBV29-1 to TRBJ1-1; possibly TRBD1 for D (5 bases). The germline V gene has CDR1 SQVTM and CDR2 ANQGSEA. Trimming removed 6 bases at V and 4 bases at J, with 18 bases between. This CDR3 is 14 amino acids long. The CDR3, as DNA: TGCAGCGTGGGGGGGACGGGTTATCGCACTGAAGCTTTCTTT. It encodes CSVGGTGYRTEAFF. The variable domain in full, completed from reference TRBV29-1 and TRBJ1-1, reads SAVISQKPSRDICQRGTSLTIQCQVDSQVTMMFWYRQQPGQSLTLIATANQGSEATYESGFVIDKFPISRPNLTFSTLTVSNMSPEDSSIYLCSVGGTGYRTEAFFGQGTRLTVV.

V gene TRBV29-1 combines with J gene TRBJ1-2; D gene unclear. The CDR3 runs 13 residues. V was shortened by 3 bases and J by 5 bases, with 13 bases between the two germline ends. Germline values: CDR1 SQVTM, CDR2 ANQGSEA. CDR3 nucleotides: TGCAGCGTTGACCCTCCCGGCTCATATGGCTACACCTTC. This translates into CSVDPPGSYGYTF.

The rearrangement links TRBV28 to TRBJ2-7; TRBD2 is a possible D gene (7 bases). From germline, CDR1 is MDHEN and CDR2 SYDVKM. The CDR3 runs to 16 residues. V was trimmed by 4 bases and J by 3 bases, leaving 19 bases between them. The CDR3 region is CASSSASAGADYEQYF. The DNA of the CDR3 is TGTGCCAGCAGTTCCGCTAGTGCGGGGGCTGACTACGAGCAGTACTTC.

The rearrangement uses TRBV15 and TRBJ1-5, with D perhaps matching TRBD1 (6 bases). The CDR3 totals 16 residues. Deletions cut 10 bases from V and 1 base from J, with 20 bases between. Per germline, CDR1 LNHNV and CDR2 YYDKDF (reference sequence). The CDR3 loop reads CASSLSPRGSNQPQHF. CDR3 in DNA: TGTGCCAGCAGTTTATCGCCCAGGGGAAGCAATCAGCCCCAGCATTTT.